This T cell receptor beta chain was found in a study of technical replicates of blood from a handful of donors. TCRdb keeps only in-frame clones here, not all; method: immunoSEQ multiplex PCR. Of 62,000 or so clones listed, around 87% are singletons. The CDR3 length is 13 residues. Trimming at V came to 3 bases and at J to 1 base, leaving 2 bases not matched to a gene. Germline lookup yields CDR1 GTSNPN and CDR2 SVGIG (reference sequence). This receptor was taken from a human donor in good health. Some clones in this sample may be carry-over from other donors' samples. The J gene is TRBJ1-1, the V gene TRBV30; 7 bases match TRBD1. The sequenced material came from PBMCs. In nucleotides, the CDR3 is TGTGCCTGGAGCGAGGGGGCGAACACTGAAGCTTTCTTT. Its protein product is CAWSEGANTEAFF.